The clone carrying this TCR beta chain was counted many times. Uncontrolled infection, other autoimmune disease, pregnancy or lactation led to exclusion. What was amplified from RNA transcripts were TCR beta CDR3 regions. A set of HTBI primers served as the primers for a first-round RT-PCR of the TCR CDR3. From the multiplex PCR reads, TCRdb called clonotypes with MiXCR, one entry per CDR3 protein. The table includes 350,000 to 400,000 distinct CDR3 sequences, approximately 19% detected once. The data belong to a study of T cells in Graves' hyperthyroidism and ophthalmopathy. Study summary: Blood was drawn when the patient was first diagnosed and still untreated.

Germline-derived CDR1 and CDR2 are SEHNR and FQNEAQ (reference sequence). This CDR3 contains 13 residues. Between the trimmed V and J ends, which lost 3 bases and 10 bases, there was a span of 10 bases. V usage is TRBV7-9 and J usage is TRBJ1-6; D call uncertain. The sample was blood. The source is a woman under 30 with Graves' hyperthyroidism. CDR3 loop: CASSFGNRSPLHF. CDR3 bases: TGTGCCAGCAGCTTTGGCAACAGATCACCCCTCCACTTT.